Sequencing of this T cell receptor (beta chain) was carried out in a study of CD8 T cells in Susac syndrome. General study points: Acknowledgment was made by the study that its TCR sequencing and HLA analysis involved a relatively small number of individuals.

Random hexamers served to reverse transcribe about 0.5 to 1 ug RNA. Amplification of TCR beta CDR3 across 54 Vbeta and 13 Jbeta was performed with immunoSEQ multiplex PCR. One entry per CDR3 protein results from TCRdb running MiXCR on the immunoSEQ multiplex PCR reads. Among about 130,000 distinct CDR3 sequences listed, roughly 95% were seen once. From blood CD8+ and CD4+ T cells, TCR beta sequences were generated. TEMRA cells were FACS-enriched, with CD8+ and CD4+ T cells isolated negatively. CDR1 MDHEN and CDR2 SYDVKM come from the germline V gene. V dropped 2 bases and J dropped 9 bases, with 11 bases sitting between them. The CDR3 spans 12 residues. As concerns this clonotype: Its matching antigen is unknown.

The chain is built from TRBV28 and TRBJ2-7; D gene ambiguous. The receptor was isolated from a human donor in good health. Specimen: CD4+ T cells from PBMCs. CDR3 amino acids: CASSLRPTGQYF. The CDR3 DNA reads TGTGCCAGCAGTTTACGTCCGACTGGGCAGTACTTC.